This is a list of T cell receptor beta chains from one sample in a study of cytomegalovirus exposure and HLA in healthy donors. Libraries were prepared by immunoSEQ multiplex PCR; TCRdb keeps only in-frame clonotypes and omits some of them. Seen here are about 220,000 clones, more than 75% observed once, and the top ten hold about 6%. The source material was PBMCs. The receptors shown here come from a man aged 40-50 years in good health and CMV-seropositive. The conserved cysteine and the conserved F or W are not part of the CDR3 here. D genes are given only for firm matches.

d_call	v_call	cdr3_aa
-	TRBV7-2	ASSLVPGMEKTQY
-	TRBV19	ASSYDINTEAF
-	TRBV30	AWSVLPGTEAF
TRBD2	TRBV18	ASSASGASYNEQF
-	TRBV9	ASSQRLDSDTQY
-	TRBV11-2	ASTRRGYNSPLH
-	TRBV6-5	ASSWGGAPPPT
-	TRBV6-5	ASRSKYTGGTEAF
TRBD1	TRBV19	ASSTGQGANTEAF
-	TRBV6-5	ASSYEGSGQPQH
-	TRBV11-3	ASSFRNTEAF
-	TRBV9	ASSPGHSYTEAF
-	TRBV27	ASSLQGQYGYT
-	TRBV10-3	AISEVGSGGTQY
-	TRBV29-1	SVLAFSTDTQY
-	TRBV7-7	ASSWDNQETQY
-	TRBV5-1	ASSSGDSYNEQF
-	TRBV5-5	ASSSRQRGEKLF
-	TRBV10-3	AISDQSNTEAF
-	TRBV6-4	ASSEVAGANYGYT
-	TRBV9	ASSRDPSGNQPQH
-	TRBV7-2	ASSLGSQNQPQH
TRBD1	TRBV11-2	ASSWDRREQY
TRBD2	TRBV5-1	ASSPTGSGSYNEQF
TRBD2	TRBV14	ASSQGGRALRSSTDTQY
TRBD1	TRBV27	ASSMGQGIAETQY
TRBD2	TRBV6-1	ASSETLVAGGETYEQY
-	TRBV5-4	ASSLAGDRTDTQY
-	TRBV2	ASSPPGLSNSPLH
-	TRBV5-6	ASSPVADSNYNEQF
TRBD1	TRBV2	ASRGQGISNQPQH
TRBD2	TRBV30	AWSVVFAGVPTGELF
TRBD1	TRBV29-1	SVHGQGGEAHYGYT
-	TRBV7-2	ASSPQGGVYNEQF
TRBD1	TRBV29-1	SVGQGSYEQY
TRBD2	TRBV2	ASSTLSLSGTYNEQF
-	TRBV5-1	ASGLEGRYGTDTQY
-	TRBV19	ASSIGTRGYNEQF
TRBD1	TRBV28	ASSFTGGGEKLF
-	TRBV30	AWSETAASGANVLT
TRBD2	TRBV11-3	ASSSLTSGRENIQY
-	TRBV5-8	ASSPRGTRSYNEQF
-	TRBV28	ASSPGNTEAF
-	TRBV19	ASSIPKGGNQPQH
TRBD2	TRBV7-6	ASSLVSTSGYEQY
-	TRBV25-1	ASSDASGANTGELF
-	TRBV4-1	ASSRQRENTEAF
-	TRBV7-8	ASSSGHQSTTNEKLF
TRBD1	TRBV29-1	SVGGQATSYGYT
-	TRBV7-9	ASSFDRPNTEAF
TRBD1	TRBV5-1	ASSLGDLQGSQPQH
TRBD1	TRBV7-6	ASSLTWDRQIQRQY
-	TRBV30	AWSVQLNTEAF
-	TRBV7-6	ASSFEPPDTQY
TRBD1	TRBV4-1	ASSPNTRGRTGDEQY
-	TRBV7-2	ASSLAETAAKNIQY
TRBD2	TRBV19	ASSWAGGSKDEQY
TRBD2	TRBV7-2	ASTLRSGRAVSTDTQY